What follows is one T cell receptor beta chain and its context. The assay was immunoSEQ multiplex PCR, and TCRdb's table has in-frame clones only and misses some. The sample contains 98,000 or so clones, around 80% of which appear only once. The data were obtained in a study of control samples from healthy donors and cancer patients. Germline V lookup: CDR1 ENHRY, CDR2 SYGVKD. Germline trimming cut 4 bases from V and 3 bases from J; bases unmatched to any gene: 5. CDR3 length: 15 residues. The material sequenced was blood. This sequence joins TRBV10-3 and TRBJ2-7; 11 bases align to TRBD1. The clonotype comes from a man aged 18 to 35 in good health. CDR3 DNA sequence: TGTGCCATCAGTGGATCCGGGACAGGGGGCTACGAGCAGTACTTC. Encoded protein: CAISGSGTGGYEQYF.